This T cell receptor beta chain stems from a study of cytomegalovirus exposure and HLA in healthy donors. Study findings and constraints: Association of 16,951 TCR beta sequences with HLA alleles was found at 0.05 false discovery rate in a later analysis.

Healthy people donating bone marrow made up the donors. 13 Jbeta primers and 60 Vbeta primers were used for the PCR. The repertoire was sequenced with immunoSEQ multiplex PCR; TCRdb's copy has only in-frame clones and lacks some. The listing records about 99,000 clones. Remarks on this clone: What it binds is not known.

Germline V gives CDR1 SGHRS, CDR2 YFSETQ. Trimming shortened V by 1 base and J by 0 bases, and 5 bases separated the two germline ends. The CDR3 is made up of 14 amino acids. The clonotype was recovered from a man in his forties in good health and CMV-seronegative. The sequencing input was PBMCs. The rearrangement links TRBV5-1 to TRBJ1-3; D unresolved. CDR3 DNA: TGCGCCAGCAGCTTGCAGGACTCTGGAAACACCATATATTTT. This gives the protein CASSLQDSGNTIYF.